This section outlines one T cell receptor beta chain sequence together with its context. Antigen specificity is unknown. The CDR3 contains 15 residues. V was pared by 4 bases and J by 5 bases, with 20 bases between. The germline V gene has CDR1 GTSNPN and CDR2 SVGIG (reference sequence). Expressed TCRB transcripts got sequenced, as all isolated RNA was reverse transcribed. Data came from immunoSEQ multiplex PCR; TCRdb stores just in-frame clones and leaves some out. Of about 260,000 clones in the sample, around 68% were seen once. The data originate from a study of beta chain features in type 1 diabetes. Whole-study findings and limits: In comparison with healthy donors, patients had naive, central memory and Treg TCRB repertoires that appeared more similar.

This chain connects TRBV30 to TRBJ1-1; D perhaps matches TRBD1 (5 bases). The TCR comes from a man between 25 and 39 years old in good health. The sequencing input was naive CD4+ T cells from blood. This CDR3 reads CAWNAQGVGRTEAFF. DNA for the CDR3: TGTGCCTGGAACGCGCAAGGGGTAGGGAGGACTGAAGCTTTCTTT.